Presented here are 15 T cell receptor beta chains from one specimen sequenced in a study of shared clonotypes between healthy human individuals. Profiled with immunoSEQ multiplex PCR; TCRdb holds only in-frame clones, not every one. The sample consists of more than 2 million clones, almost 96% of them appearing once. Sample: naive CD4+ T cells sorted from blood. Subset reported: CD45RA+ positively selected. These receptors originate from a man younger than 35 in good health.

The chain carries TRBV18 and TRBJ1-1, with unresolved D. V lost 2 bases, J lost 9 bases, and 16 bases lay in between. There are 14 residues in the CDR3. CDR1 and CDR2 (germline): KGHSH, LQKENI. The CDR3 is CASSPTDGVAKAFF. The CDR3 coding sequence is TGTGCCAGCTCACCAACGGACGGTGTGGCGAAAGCTTTCTTT. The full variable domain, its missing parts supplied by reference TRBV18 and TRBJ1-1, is NAGVMQNPRHLVRRRGQEARLRCSPMKGHSHVYWYRQLPEEGLKFMVYLQKENIIDESGMPKERFSAEFPKEGPSILRIQQVVRGDSAAYFCASSPTDGVAKAFFGQGTRLTVV.

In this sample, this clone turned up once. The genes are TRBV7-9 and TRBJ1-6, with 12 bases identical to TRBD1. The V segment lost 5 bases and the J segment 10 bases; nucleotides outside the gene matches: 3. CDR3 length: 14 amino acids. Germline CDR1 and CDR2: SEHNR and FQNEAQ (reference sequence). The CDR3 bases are TGTGCCAGCAGCCGGGACAGGGGGCCCTCACCCCTCCACTTT. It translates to CASSRDRGPSPLHF.

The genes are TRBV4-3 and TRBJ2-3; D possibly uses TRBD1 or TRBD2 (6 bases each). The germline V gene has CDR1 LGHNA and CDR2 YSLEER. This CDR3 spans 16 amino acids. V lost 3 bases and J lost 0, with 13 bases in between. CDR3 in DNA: TGCGCCAGCAGCCAGGGGGGCATGCCTAGCACAGATACGCAGTATTTT. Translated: CASSQGGMPSTDTQYF.

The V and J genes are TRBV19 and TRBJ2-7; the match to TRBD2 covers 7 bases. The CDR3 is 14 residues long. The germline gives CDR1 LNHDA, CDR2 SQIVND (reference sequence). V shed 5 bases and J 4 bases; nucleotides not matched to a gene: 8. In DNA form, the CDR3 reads TGTGCCAGTAGTCGCGGCGGGAGCGTTTACGAGCAGTACTTC. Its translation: CASSRGGSVYEQYF.

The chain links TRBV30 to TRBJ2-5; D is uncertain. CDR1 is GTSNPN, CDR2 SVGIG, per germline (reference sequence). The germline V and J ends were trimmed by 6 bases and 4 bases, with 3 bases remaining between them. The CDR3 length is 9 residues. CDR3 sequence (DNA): TGTGCCTGCGGAGAGACCCAGTACTTC. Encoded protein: CACGETQYF. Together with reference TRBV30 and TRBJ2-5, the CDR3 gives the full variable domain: SQTIHQWPATLVQPVGSPLSLECTVEGTSNPNLYWYRQAAGRGLQLLFYSVGIGQISSEVPQNLSASRPQDRQFILSSKKLLLSDSGFYLCACGETQYFGPGTRLLVL.

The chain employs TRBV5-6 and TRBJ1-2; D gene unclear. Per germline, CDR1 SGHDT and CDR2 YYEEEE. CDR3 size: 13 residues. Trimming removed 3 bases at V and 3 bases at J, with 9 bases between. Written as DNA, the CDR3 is TGTGCCAGCAGCTCCCCGGTAGACTATGGCTACACCTTC. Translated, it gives CASSSPVDYGYTF.

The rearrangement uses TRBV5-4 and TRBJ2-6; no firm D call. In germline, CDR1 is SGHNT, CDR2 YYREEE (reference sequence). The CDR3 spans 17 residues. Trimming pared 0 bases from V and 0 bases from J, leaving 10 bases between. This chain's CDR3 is CASSLGVDRSGANVLTF. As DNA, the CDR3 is TGTGCCAGCAGCTTGGGGGTGGACCGCTCTGGGGCCAACGTCCTGACTTTC.

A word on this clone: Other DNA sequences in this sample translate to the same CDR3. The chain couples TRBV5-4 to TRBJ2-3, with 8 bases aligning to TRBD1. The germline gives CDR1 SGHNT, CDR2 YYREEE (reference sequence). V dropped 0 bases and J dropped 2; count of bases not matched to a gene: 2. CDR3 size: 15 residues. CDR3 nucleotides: TGTGCCAGCAGCTTGGACAGGGGGGACACAGATACGCAGTATTTT. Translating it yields CASSLDRGDTDTQYF.

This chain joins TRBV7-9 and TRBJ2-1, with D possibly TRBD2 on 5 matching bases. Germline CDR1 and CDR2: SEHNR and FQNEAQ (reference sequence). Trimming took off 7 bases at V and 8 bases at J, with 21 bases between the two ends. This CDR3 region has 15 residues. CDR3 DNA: TGTGCCAGCATTGGAGGCTCCGGGAAAATCGATGAGCAGTTCTTC. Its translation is CASIGGSGKIDEQFF. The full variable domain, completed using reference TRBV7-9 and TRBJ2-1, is DTGVSQNPRHKITKRGQNVTFRCDPISEHNRLYWYRQTLGQGPEFLTYFQNEAQLEKSRLLSDRFSAERPKGSFSTLEIQRTEQGDSAMYLCASIGGSGKIDEQFFGPGTRLTVL.

DNA for the CDR3: TGTGCCAGCTCACCAAGACTAGCGGGGGAGCACGAGCAGTACTTC. It translates to CASSPRLAGEHEQYF. The chain uses TRBV18 and TRBJ2-7, with TRBD2 identical over 12 bases. The V gene end was trimmed by 2 bases and the J gene end by 5 bases; junction bases not matched to a gene: 4. Germline CDR1 reads KGHSH; CDR2 reads LQKENI. This CDR3 has 15 residues. The full variable domain, with the rest looked up from reference TRBV18 and TRBJ2-7, is NAGVMQNPRHLVRRRGQEARLRCSPMKGHSHVYWYRQLPEEGLKFMVYLQKENIIDESGMPKERFSAEFPKEGPSILRIQQVVRGDSAAYFCASSPRLAGEHEQYFGPGTRLTVT.

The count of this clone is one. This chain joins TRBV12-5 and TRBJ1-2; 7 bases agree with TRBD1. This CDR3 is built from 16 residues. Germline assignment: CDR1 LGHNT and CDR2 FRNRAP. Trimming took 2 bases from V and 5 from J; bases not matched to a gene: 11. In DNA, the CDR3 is TGTGCTAGTGGTTTGCTTCCGGGACAGATACTTTATGGCTACACCTTC. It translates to CASGLLPGQILYGYTF.

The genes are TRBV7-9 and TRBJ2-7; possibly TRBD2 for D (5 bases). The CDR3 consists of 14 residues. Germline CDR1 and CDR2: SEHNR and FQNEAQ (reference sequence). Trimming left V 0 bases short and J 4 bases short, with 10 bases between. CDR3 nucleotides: TGTGCCAGCAGCTTAGCAGGACTGGGGTACGAGCAGTACTTC. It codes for CASSLAGLGYEQYF.

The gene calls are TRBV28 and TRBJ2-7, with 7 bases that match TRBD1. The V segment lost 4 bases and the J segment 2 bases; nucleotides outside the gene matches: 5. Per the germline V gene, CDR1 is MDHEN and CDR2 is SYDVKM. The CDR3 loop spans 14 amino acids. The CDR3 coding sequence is TGTGCCAGCAGTTCCTCGGACAGGACCTACGAGCAGTACTTC. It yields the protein CASSSSDRTYEQYF.

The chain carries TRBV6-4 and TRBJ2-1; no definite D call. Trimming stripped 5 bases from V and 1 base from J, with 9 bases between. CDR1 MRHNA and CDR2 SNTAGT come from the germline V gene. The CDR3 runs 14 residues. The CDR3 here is CASSPGWSYNEQFF. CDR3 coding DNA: TGTGCCAGCAGTCCCGGGTGGTCCTACAATGAGCAGTTCTTC.

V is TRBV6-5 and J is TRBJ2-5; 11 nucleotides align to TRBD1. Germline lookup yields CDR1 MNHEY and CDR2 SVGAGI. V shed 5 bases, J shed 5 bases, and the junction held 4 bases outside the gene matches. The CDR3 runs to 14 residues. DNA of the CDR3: TGTGCCAGCAGTAGGACAGGGGGCGGTGAGACCCAGTACTTC. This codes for CASSRTGGGETQYF.